Sequencing of this T cell receptor beta chain was carried out in a study of regulatory and conventional T cells in RAG deficiency (dated by TCRdb to the late 2010s). Regarding the research as a whole: High-throughput TCR beta sequencing was used to compare the diversity and composition of the Treg, conventional CD4+ and CD8+ T cell repertoires of RAG-deficient patients with those of healthy controls.

Study-level results and caveats: Some T-cell subset analyses were not done for some subjects. Compared with controls, Omenn syndrome and CID/AS patients had around 92-fold fewer unique TCR beta sequences in Treg cells, but only roughly 9.3-fold fewer in the other subsets. Compared with control T-cell subpopulations, the RAG-deficient patients had markedly lower Shannon entropy and higher Simpson indices. Shorter CDR3 lengths were found in all patient T-cell subsets, and >75% Treg-Tconv repertoire overlap at nucleotide and amino acid level was observed in Omenn syndrome patients. Rather than being bona fide Treg cells, the sorted CD25-high CD127-low cells in Omenn syndrome patients may represent peripherally activated cells.

Before genomic DNA extraction, conventional CD4+ T cells were isolated from blood as CD25-low CD127-high cells. Repertoire analyses used fewer than ten healthy control donors as the comparison group. The CDR3, from cysteine to phenylalanine, totals 16 residues. The CDR3 DNA has 48 bases and is translated from base 1. V has 5 bases trimmed and J has 6 bases trimmed; junction bases matching no gene number 14. Sequences MDHEN (CDR1) and SYDVKM (CDR2) are obtained from the germline V gene. A word on this clone: The antigen this receptor binds is unknown. No clone much larger than this one lies a single base away; base qualities are absent.

Preparation of the library involved the immunoSEQ multiplex PCR assay. Rearranged TCR beta chain products were amplified from genomic DNA of sorted T-cell subsets and sequenced. The authors processed their data as follows. Shannon entropy and Simpson indices were used to measure how diverse the repertoire of productive TCR beta rearrangements was. Clonal expansion was assessed using the summed frequency of the 100 most abundant productive TCR beta clonotypes among total reads. The TRB repertoires were scored with a self-reactivity index that is based on amino acid usage at CDR3beta positions 6 and 7. Two-way ANOVA was used for repertoire analyses, and Student t or Mann-Whitney tests were used for flow cytometric analyses. TCRdb mirrors the immuneACCESS table, restricted to in-frame sequences. Some clones are absent from its copies; in checked studies, under half trace to an unresolved V gene, and the reason for the others is unknown. V, J and clone size are those of that table, while D and trimming were read from the DNA. The sample records approximately 35,000 clones, 76% of which are singletons. The ten largest account for under 4.5% of the sample.

This sample was shared with a second study, whose subject was regulatory T cells. As described in the second report: In the multiplex PCR, 52 forward TRBV primers and 13 reverse TRBJ primers were used, and assay-based and computational corrections were applied for amplification bias. Restricted unique TRB V-J pairs and skewed V and J gene usage were observed in patient repertoires, most markedly in regulatory T cells. The study compared T-cell receptor beta repertoires of sorted regulatory, conventional CD4+ and CD8+ T cells between CD3G-deficient patients and healthy controls. Peripheral blood mononuclear cells were isolated by Ficoll density separation. Within the immunoSEQ assay, multiplex PCR amplified rearranged TRB loci from genomic DNA. Sequencing of the TRB amplicons was done on an Illumina HiSeq platform. Raw sequences were error-filtered and aligned to reference gene sequences by custom algorithms and were subsequently analyzed with the immunoSEQ online tools. The frequencies of productive and nonproductive TRB rearrangements were evaluated among unique sequences as well as among total sequences. Prism software was used to run t tests, Mann-Whitney tests or two-way ANOVA for comparisons between groups.

The sequenced material came from CD4+ effector T cells sorted from blood. The TCR originated in a human donor in good health. The V and J segments used are TRBV28 and TRBJ2-3, with 7 central nucleotides matching TRBD1. The DNA sequence is given as TGTGCCAGCAGTCACAACTGGGACAGCCCTCTGGATACGCAGTATTTT. This translates into CASSHNWDSPLDTQYF.